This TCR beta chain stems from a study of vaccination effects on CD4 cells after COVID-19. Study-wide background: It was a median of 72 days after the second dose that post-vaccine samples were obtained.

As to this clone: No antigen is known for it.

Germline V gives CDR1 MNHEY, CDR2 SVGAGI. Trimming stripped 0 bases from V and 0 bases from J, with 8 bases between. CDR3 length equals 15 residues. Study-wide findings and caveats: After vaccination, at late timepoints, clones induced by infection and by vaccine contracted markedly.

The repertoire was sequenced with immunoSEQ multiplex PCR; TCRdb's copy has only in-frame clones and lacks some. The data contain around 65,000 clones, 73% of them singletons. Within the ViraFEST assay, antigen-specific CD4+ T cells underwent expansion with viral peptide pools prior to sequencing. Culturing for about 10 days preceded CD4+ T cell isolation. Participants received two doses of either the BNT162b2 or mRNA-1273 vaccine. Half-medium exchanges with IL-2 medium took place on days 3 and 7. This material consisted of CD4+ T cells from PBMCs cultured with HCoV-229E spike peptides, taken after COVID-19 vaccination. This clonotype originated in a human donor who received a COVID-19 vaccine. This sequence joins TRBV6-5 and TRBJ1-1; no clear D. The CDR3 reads CASSYSRQVNTEAFF. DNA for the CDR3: TGTGCCAGCAGTTACTCGAGGCAGGTGAACACTGAAGCTTTCTTT.